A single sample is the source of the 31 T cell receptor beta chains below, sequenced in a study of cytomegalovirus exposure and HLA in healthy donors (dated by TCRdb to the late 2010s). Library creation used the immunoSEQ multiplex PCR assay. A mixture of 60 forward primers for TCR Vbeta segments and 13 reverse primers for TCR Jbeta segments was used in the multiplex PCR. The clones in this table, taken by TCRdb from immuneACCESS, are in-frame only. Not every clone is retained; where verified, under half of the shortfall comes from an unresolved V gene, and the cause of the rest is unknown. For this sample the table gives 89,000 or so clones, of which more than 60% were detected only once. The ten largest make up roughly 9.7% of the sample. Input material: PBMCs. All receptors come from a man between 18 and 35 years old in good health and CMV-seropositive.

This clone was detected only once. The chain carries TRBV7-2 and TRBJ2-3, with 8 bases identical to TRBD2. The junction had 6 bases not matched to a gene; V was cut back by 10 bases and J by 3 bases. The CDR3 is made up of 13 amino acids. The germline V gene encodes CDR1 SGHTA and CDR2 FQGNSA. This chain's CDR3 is CATHGGGTDTQYF. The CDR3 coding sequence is TGTGCCACCCACGGGGGGGGGACAGATACGCAGTATTTT.

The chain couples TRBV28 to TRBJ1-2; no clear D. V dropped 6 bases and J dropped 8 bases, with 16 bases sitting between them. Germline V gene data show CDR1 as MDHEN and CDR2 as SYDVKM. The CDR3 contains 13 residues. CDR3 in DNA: TGTGCCAGCAGCCTAACTACCTTGGTCGGCTACACCTTC. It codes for CASSLTTLVGYTF.

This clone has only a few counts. CDR3: CASSLDHRSSYEQYF. As DNA, the CDR3 is TGCGCCAGCAGCTTGGACCACAGGTCCTCCTACGAGCAGTACTTC. The genes are TRBV5-1 and TRBJ2-7; perhaps TRBD1 as D (5 bases). The CDR3 spans 15 residues. Trimming took 0 bases from V and 0 from J, leaving 10 bases between them. Germline V gene data show CDR1 as SGHRS and CDR2 as YFSETQ.

In DNA form, the CDR3 reads TGTGCCAGCAGCGAAACCCTTCGGACTAGCGAAGAGACCCAGTACTTC. Protein: CASSETLRTSEETQYF. This chain uses TRBV7-9 with TRBJ2-5; TRBD2 matches 9 bases. The CDR3 loop spans 16 amino acids. CDR1 and CDR2 (germline): SEHNR, FQNEAQ (reference sequence). V shed 5 bases, J shed 3 bases, and the junction held 10 bases outside the gene matches.

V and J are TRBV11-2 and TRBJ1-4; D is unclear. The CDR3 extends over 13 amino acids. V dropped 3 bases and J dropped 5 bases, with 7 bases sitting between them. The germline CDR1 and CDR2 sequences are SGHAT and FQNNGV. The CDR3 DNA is TGTGCCAGCAGCTTGTACGGGAATGAAAAACTGTTTTTT. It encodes CASSLYGNEKLFF.

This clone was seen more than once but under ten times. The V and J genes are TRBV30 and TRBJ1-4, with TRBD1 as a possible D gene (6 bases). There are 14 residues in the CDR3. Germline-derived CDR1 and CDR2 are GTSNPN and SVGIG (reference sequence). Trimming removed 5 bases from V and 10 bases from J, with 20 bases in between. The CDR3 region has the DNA TGTGCCTGGTCAACCAGGGGATCGAAGGGAAAACTGTTTTTT. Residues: CAWSTRGSKGKLFF.

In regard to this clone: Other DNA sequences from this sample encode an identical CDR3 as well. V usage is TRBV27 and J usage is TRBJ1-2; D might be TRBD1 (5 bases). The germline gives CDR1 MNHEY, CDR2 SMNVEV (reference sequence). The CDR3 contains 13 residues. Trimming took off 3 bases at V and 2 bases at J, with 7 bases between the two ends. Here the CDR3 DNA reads TGTGCCAGCAGTTTGGCAGGGAACTATGGCTACACCTTC. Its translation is CASSLAGNYGYTF.

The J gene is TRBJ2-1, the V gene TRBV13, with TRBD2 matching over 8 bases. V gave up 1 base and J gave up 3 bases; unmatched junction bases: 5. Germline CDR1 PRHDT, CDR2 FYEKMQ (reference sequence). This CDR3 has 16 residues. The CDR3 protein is CASSLVGGGIYNEQFF. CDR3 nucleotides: TGTGCCAGCAGCTTAGTCGGGGGGGGGATCTACAATGAGCAGTTCTTC. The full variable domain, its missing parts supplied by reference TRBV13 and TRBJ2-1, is AAGVIQSPRHLIKEKRETATLKCYPIPRHDTVYWYQQGPGQDPQFLISFYEKMQSDKGSIPDRFSAQQFSDYHSELNMSSLELGDSALYFCASSLVGGGIYNEQFFGPGTRLTVL.

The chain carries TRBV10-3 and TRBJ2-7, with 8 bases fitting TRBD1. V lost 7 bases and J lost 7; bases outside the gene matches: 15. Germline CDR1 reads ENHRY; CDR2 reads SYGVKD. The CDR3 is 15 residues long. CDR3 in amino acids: CAITLKGQGAGEQYF. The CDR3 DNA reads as TGTGCCATCACCCTCAAAGGGCAGGGGGCAGGAGAGCAGTACTTC.

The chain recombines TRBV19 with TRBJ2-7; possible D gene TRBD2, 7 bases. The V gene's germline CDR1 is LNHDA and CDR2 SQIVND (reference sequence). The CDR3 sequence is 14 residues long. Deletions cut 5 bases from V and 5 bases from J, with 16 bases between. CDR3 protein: CASSGRGAGDEQYF. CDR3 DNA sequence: TGTGCCAGTAGTGGCCGGGGGGCCGGGGACGAGCAGTACTTC.

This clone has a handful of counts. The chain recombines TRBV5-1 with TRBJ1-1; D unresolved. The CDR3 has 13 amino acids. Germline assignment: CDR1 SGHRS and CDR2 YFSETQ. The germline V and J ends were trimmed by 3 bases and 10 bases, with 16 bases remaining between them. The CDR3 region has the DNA TGCGCCAGCAGCTGCACTGTATTCGAGTCAGCTTTCTTT. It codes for CASSCTVFESAFF.

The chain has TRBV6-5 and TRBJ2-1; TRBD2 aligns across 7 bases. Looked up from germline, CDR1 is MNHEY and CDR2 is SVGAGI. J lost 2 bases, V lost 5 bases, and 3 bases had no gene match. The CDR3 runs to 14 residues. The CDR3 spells CASSTSEAYNEQFF. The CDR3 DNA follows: TGTGCCAGCAGTACTAGCGAAGCCTACAATGAGCAGTTCTTC.

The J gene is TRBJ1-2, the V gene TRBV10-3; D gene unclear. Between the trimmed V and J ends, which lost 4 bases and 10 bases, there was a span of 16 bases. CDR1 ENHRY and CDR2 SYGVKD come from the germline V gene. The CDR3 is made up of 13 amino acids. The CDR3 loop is CAISASSQIVYTF. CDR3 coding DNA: TGTGCCATCAGTGCAAGTTCCCAAATAGTCTACACCTTC.

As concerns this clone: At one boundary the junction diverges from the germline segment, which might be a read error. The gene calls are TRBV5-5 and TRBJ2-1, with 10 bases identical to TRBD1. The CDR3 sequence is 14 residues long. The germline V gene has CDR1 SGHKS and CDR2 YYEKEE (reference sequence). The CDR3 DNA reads TGTGCCAGCACCTTGACAGGGGGCTTGCATGAGCAGTTCTTC. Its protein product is CASTLTGGLHEQFF.

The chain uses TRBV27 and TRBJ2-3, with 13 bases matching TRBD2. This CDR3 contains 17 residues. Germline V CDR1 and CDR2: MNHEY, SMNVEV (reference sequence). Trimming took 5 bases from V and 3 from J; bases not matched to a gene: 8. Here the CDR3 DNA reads TGTGCCAGCAGTCAACTTACTAGCGGGGGGGCTACAGATACGCAGTATTTT. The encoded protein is CASSQLTSGGATDTQYF.

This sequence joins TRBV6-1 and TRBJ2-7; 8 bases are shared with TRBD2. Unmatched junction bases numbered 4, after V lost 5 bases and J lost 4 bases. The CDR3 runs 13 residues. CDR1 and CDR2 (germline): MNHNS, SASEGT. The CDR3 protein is CASSPGLGYEQYF. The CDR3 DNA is TGTGCCAGCAGTCCGGGACTAGGATACGAGCAGTACTTC.

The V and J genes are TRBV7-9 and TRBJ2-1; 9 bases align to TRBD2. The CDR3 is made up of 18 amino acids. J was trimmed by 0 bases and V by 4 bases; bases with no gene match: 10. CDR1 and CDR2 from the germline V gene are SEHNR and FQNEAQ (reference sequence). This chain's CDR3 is CASSSLAGVRPSYNEQFF. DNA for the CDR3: TGTGCCAGCAGCTCGTTAGCGGGGGTCCGTCCCTCCTACAATGAGCAGTTCTTC.

CDR3 in DNA: TGTGCCAGCAGCCAAAGCCTAGCGGGGGGGGCTCTTAGAGACGAGCAGTACTTC. Its translation is CASSQSLAGGALRDEQYF. J is TRBJ2-7 and V is TRBV14; 12 nucleotides agree with TRBD2. Germline CDR1 and CDR2: SGHDN and FVKESK. V shed 2 bases, J shed 5 bases, and the junction held 13 bases outside the gene matches. This CDR3 is 18 amino acids long.

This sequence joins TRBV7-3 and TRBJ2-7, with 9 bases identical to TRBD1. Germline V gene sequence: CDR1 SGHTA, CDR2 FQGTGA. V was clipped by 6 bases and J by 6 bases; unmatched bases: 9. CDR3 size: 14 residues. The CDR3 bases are TGTGCCAGCAGGTCCGGAACAGGGGGCTTCGAGCAGTACTTC. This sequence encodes CASRSGTGGFEQYF.

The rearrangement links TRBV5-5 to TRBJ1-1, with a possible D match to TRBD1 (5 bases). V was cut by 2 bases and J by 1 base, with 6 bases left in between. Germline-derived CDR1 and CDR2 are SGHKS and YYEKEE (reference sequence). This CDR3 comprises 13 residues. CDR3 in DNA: TGTGCCAGCAGCTTCACAGGGAACACTGAAGCTTTCTTT. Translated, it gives CASSFTGNTEAFF.

CDR3 sequence reads: CASSGRAGLTDTQYF. CDR3 DNA sequence: TGTGCCAGCAGTGGGAGGGCGGGGCTCACAGATACGCAGTATTTT. The gene calls are TRBV2 and TRBJ2-3; D perhaps matches TRBD2 (6 bases). The germline CDR1 and CDR2 sequences are SNHLY and FYNNEI. Deletions cut 4 bases from V and 2 bases from J, with 13 bases between. This CDR3 has 15 residues.

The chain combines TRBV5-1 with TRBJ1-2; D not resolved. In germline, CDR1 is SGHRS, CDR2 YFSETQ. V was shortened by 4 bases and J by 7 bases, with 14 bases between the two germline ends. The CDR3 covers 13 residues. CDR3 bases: TGCGCCAGCAGCAACGACCCGGGTGGTGGCTACACCTTC. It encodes CASSNDPGGGYTF.

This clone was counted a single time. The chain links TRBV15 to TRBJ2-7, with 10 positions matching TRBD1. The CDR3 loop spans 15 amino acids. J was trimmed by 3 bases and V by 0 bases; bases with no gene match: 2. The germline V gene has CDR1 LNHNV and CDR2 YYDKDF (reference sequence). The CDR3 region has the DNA TGTGCCACCAGCAGAGATGGGACAGGGGACTACGAGCAGTACTTC. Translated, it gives CATSRDGTGDYEQYF.

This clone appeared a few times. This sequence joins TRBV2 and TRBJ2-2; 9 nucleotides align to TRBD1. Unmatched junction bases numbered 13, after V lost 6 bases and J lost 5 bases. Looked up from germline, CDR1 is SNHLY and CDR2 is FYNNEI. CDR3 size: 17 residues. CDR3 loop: CASRGDRATSRTGELFF. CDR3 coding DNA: TGTGCCAGCAGAGGGGACAGGGCAACATCTCGGACCGGGGAGCTGTTTTTT.

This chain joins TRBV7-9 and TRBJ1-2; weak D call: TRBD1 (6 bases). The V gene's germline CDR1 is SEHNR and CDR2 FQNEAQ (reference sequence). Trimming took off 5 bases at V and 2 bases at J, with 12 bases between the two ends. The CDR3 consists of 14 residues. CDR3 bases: TGTGCCAGCAGCACCCCGGACAGCAACTATGGCTACACCTTC. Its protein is CASSTPDSNYGYTF.

CDR3 in amino acids: CASSRQVPDTQYF. DNA for the CDR3: TGTGCCAGCAGTAGGCAGGTCCCAGATACGCAGTATTTT. The gene calls are TRBV6-1 and TRBJ2-3; D gene uncertain. Trimming cost V 5 bases and J 4 bases, with 10 bases left between them. This CDR3 is 13 amino acids long. The germline V gene encodes CDR1 MNHNS and CDR2 SASEGT.

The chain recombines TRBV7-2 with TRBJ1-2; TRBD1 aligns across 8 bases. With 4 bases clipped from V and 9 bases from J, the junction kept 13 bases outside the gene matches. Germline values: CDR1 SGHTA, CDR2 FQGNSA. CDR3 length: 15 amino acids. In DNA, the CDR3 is TGTGCCAGCAGCTCAACGACGGGACAGGTGTTGCGCTACACCTTC. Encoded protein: CASSSTTGQVLRYTF.

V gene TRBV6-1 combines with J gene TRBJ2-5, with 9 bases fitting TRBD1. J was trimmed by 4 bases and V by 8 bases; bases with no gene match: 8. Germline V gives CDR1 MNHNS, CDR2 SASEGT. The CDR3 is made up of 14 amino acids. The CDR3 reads CASSTGGFGETQYF. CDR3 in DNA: TGTGCCAGCTCGACAGGGGGGTTCGGAGAGACCCAGTACTTC.

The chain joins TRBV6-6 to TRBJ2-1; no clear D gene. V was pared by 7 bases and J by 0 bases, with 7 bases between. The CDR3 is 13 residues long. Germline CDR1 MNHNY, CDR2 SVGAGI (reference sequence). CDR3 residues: CASTRSSYNEQFF. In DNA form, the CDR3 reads TGTGCCAGCACAAGGAGCTCCTACAATGAGCAGTTCTTC.

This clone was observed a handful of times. The CDR3 sequence is CASSEEAGGVETQYF. In nucleotides, the CDR3 is TGTGCCAGCAGTGAAGAAGCAGGGGGCGTAGAGACCCAGTACTTC. The chain carries TRBV6-1 and TRBJ2-5, with TRBD1 matching 8 bases. The germline CDR1 and CDR2 sequences are MNHNS and SASEGT. The CDR3 extends over 15 amino acids. After removal of 1 base from V and 4 bases from J, the junction contained 5 bases not matched to a gene.

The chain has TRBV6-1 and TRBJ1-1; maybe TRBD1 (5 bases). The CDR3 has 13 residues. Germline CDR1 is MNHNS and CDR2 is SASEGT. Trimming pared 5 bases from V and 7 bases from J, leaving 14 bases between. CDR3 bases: TGTGCCAGCAGTCCTGGGGCAGCCTTTGAAGCTTTCTTT. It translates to CASSPGAAFEAFF.